This T cell receptor (beta chain) was sequenced for a study of CD8 T cells in ankylosing spondylitis. Study-wide points: Ankylosing spondylitis blood appeared to carry a characteristic TCR beta motif of several highly homologous variants. Reportedly, significant enrichment of disease-linked clones occurred in matched ankylosing spondylitis synovial fluid. Both synovial fluid and blood in reactive arthritis had previously been reported to carry some motif variants.

This clonotype was counted at least ten times. No antigen is known for it. In TCRdb, the 5' RACE reads were re-called with MiXCR into one record per CDR3 protein. The data show under 55,000 distinct CDR3 sequences, roughly 7.4% seen once. Sequences were obtained from blood, either unsorted or a sorted T cell fraction (not recorded which). This receptor was taken from a female donor with ankylosing spondylitis or in good health (not recorded which).

The CDR3 bases are TGTGCCAGCAGCTTTTGGGGGGCCAAAAACATTCAGTACTTC. This translates into CASSFWGAKNIQYF. The rearrangement links TRBV5-6 to TRBJ2-4, with D perhaps being TRBD1 or TRBD2 (5 bases each). This CDR3 is 14 amino acids long. Trimming cost V 2 bases and J 1 base, with 7 bases left between them. Germline V gives CDR1 SGHDT, CDR2 YYEEEE.